The clone carrying this T cell receptor beta chain was seen a handful of times. Its antigen is as yet unknown. The data were obtained in a study of cytomegalovirus exposure and HLA in healthy donors. This CDR3 is 15 amino acids long. CDR1 is SGHNT, CDR2 YENEEA, per germline. Trimming stripped 0 bases from V and 6 bases from J, with 12 bases between. Study-wide results and limits: Per published reports, the classifier diagnosed cytomegalovirus status with high specificity and sensitivity. Within an earlier analysis, most TCR beta V segments proved productive either about 90% or about 30% of the time.

Primers for the PCR totalled 60 Vbeta and 13 Jbeta. Profiling relied on immunoSEQ multiplex PCR, and the TCRdb table lists in-frame clones only, not all of them. The repertoire holds more than 85,000 clones, with roughly 79% as singletons. This sequence was found in a male donor in good health and CMV-seronegative. The sample comprised PBMCs. The chain uses TRBV11-3 and TRBJ2-1, with D tentatively TRBD2 (6 bases). CDR3 residues: CASSLERLAFNEQFF. The CDR3 DNA reads TGTGCCAGCAGCTTAGAGCGGCTAGCGTTCAATGAGCAGTTCTTC.